This T cell receptor beta chain was captured in a study of blood T cell repertoires in COVID-19. With 2 bases removed from V and 4 bases from J, the gap between germline ends came to 8 bases. Looked up from germline, CDR1 is MNHEY and CDR2 is SVGAGI. The CDR3 extends over 13 amino acids. Original methodology: The assay estimated nucleated cells by amplifying reference gene primers. Some clones are missing from TCRdb's copy, which holds only in-frame ones; the method was immunoSEQ multiplex PCR. The V and J calls and the clone size are those of that table, but D and trimming were determined from the DNA. Of roughly 230,000 clones listed, around 82% are singletons.

This clonotype was obtained from a man in his forties or fifties with active or convalescent COVID-19. Sequencing was done on a sample of peripheral blood. This chain uses TRBV6-5 with TRBJ1-2, with D possibly matching TRBD1 (5 bases). CDR3: CASSYDSSYGYTF. The CDR3 DNA follows: TGTGCCAGCAGTTACGACAGTAGCTATGGCTACACCTTC.